The clone carrying this T cell receptor (beta chain) was observed once. The entry originates in a study of shared T cell receptors in the human thymus. Assay used: immunoSEQ multiplex PCR; TCRdb lists only in-frame clones, some missing. The table records some 660,000 clones, 87% of them present only once. The same data also went into a second study, on human thymus T cells. That study reports: Thymic samples were excised during corrective heart operations. Related research examined unrelated individuals and reported that their thymic repertoires overlapped highly.

This TCR came from a boy younger than two with a congenital heart defect. The sequenced sample was thymocytes.

DNA of the CDR3: TGTGCCTGGAGTTCGACGAGGACTAGCGGGAGCACAGATACGCAGTATTTT. It codes for CAWSSTRTSGSTDTQYF. V usage is TRBV30 and J usage is TRBJ2-3; 11 bases map to TRBD2. The CDR3 length is 17 residues. The J segment lost 0 bases and the V segment lost 2 bases, leaving 7 bases of the junction unmatched. Germline CDR1 reads GTSNPN; CDR2 reads SVGIG (reference sequence).